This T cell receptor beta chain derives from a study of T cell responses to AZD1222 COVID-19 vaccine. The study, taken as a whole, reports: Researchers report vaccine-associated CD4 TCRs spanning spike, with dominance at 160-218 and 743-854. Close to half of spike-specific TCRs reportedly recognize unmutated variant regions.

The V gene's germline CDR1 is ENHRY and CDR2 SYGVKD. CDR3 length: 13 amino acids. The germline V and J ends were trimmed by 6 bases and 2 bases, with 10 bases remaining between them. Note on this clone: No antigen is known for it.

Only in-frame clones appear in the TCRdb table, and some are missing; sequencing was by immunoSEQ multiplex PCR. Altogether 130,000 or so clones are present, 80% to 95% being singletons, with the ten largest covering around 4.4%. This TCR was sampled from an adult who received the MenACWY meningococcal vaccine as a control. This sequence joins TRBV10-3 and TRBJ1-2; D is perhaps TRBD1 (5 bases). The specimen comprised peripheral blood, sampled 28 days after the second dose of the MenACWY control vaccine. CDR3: CAIRKTENYGYTF. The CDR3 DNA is TGTGCCATCAGGAAGACAGAGAACTATGGCTACACCTTC.